Below, one TCR beta chain is given with its context. As yet, its antigen is unknown. The data derive from a study of response to subunit inactivated influenza vaccine. TCRdb reprocessed the RT-PCR reads with MiXCR, giving one entry per CDR3 protein. The data contain about 700,000 distinct CDR3 sequences, 15% to 19% of them seen just once; the ten biggest clones take up approximately 10%. Study conclusions and caveats: Authors suggested few new T cells are recruited by each seasonal influenza vaccination.

Germline CDR1 and CDR2: LGHDT and YNNKEL (reference sequence). The CDR3 sequence is 18 residues long. V trimming: 2 bases; J trimming: 3 bases; junction bases outside the gene matches: 14. The clonotype comes from a man aged 45-60 years who received an inactivated influenza vaccine. The V call is TRBV3-1, the J call TRBJ2-7; TRBD1 matches at 9 bases. The material sequenced was PBMCs from blood, taken approximately 13 days after vaccination. CDR3 region: CASSQNLEGGQGIYEQYF. The DNA of the CDR3 is TGTGCCAGCAGCCAAAATTTGGAAGGTGGACAGGGGATCTACGAGCAGTACTTC.